This TCR beta chain came from a study of regulatory T cells in long-lasting Graves disease. The overall study: Graves' patients, newly diagnosed, had taken antithyroid drugs under 3 months.

Sequencing libraries for TCR beta were prepared with iRepertoire HTBI primers and Arm-PCR of CDR3 regions. TCRdb reanalysed the multiplex PCR reads using MiXCR and keeps one entry per CDR3 protein. The table records around 450,000 distinct CDR3 sequences, 15% of them present only once. As regards this clonotype: Its specificity is not known.

Study-wide points: With persistent disease, TRBV28, TRBJ1-2 and TRBJ2-5 were the favored segments.

Stated time point: newly diagnosed GD, antithyroid drugs for less than 3 months. Generation of the TCR library employed RNA extracted from PBMCs. V lost 8 bases to trimming and J lost 4 bases, with 10 bases between them. The CDR3 spans 12 residues. Germline values: CDR1 SEHNR, CDR2 FQNEAQ (reference sequence). These same records also appear under a second study, on T cells in Graves' hyperthyroidism and ophthalmopathy. As that study records: A patient was excluded if there was uncontrolled infection, other autoimmune disease, pregnancy or lactation.

This chain joins TRBV7-9 and TRBJ2-3, with D possibly being TRBD1 or TRBD2 (6 bases each). Source: peripheral blood mononuclear cells (PBMCs), taken at new diagnosis, from a patient treated with antithyroid drugs. This sequence originates from a woman aged 40-49 years with Graves disease. The CDR3, as DNA: TGTGCCAGCCTTGGGGGGCCAGATACGCAGTATTTT. This encodes CASLGGPDTQYF. Full variable domain (rest looked up from reference TRBV7-9 and TRBJ2-3): DTGVSQNPRHKITKRGQNVTFRCDPISEHNRLYWYRQTLGQGPEFLTYFQNEAQLEKSRLLSDRFSAERPKGSFSTLEIQRTEQGDSAMYLCASLGGPDTQYFGPGTRLTVL.